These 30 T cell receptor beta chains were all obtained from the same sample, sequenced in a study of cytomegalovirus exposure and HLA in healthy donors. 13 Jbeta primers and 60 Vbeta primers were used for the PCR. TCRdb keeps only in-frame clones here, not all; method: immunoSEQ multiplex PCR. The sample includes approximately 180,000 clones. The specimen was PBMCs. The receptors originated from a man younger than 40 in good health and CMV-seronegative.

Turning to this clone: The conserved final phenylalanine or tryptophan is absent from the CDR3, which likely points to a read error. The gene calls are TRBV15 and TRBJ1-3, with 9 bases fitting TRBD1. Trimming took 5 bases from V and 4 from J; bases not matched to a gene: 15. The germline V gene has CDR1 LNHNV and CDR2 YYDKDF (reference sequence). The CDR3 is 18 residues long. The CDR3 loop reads CATSPQIQGAFSGNTIYS. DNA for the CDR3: TGTGCCACCAGCCCTCAAATACAGGGGGCCTTTTCCGGAAACACCATATATTCT.

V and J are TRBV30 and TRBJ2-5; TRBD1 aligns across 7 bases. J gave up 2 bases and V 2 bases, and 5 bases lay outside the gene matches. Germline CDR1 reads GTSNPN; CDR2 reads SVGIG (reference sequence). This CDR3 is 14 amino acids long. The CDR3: CAWSPRGNQETQYF. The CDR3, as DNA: TGTGCCTGGAGTCCCAGGGGGAATCAAGAGACCCAGTACTTC. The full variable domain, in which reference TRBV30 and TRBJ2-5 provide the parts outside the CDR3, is SQTIHQWPATLVQPVGSPLSLECTVEGTSNPNLYWYRQAAGRGLQLLFYSVGIGQISSEVPQNLSASRPQDRQFILSSKKLLLSDSGFYLCAWSPRGNQETQYFGPGTRLLVL.

CDR3 sequence reads: CATSRDKSSGYNEQFF. The CDR3 region has the DNA TGTGCCACCAGCAGAGATAAGTCTAGCGGCTACAATGAGCAGTTCTTC. V gene TRBV15 combines with J gene TRBJ2-1; 7 nucleotides match TRBD2. The CDR3 loop spans 16 amino acids. CDR1 LNHNV and CDR2 YYDKDF come from the germline V gene (reference sequence). V lost 0 bases and J lost 3; bases outside the gene matches: 5.

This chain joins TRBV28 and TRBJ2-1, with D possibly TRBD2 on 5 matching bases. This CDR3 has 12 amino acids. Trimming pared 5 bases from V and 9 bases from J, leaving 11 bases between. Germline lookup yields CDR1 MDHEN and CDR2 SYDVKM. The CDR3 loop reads CASSLSAAEQFF. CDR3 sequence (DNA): TGTGCCAGCAGTCTTTCAGCGGCTGAGCAGTTCTTC.

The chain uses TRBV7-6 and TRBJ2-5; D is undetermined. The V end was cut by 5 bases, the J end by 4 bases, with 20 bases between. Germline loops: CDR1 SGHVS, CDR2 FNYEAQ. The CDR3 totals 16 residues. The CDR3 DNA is TGTGCCAGCAGCCGAGGAAAACACTACACGGGAGAGACCCAGTACTTC. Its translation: CASSRGKHYTGETQYF.

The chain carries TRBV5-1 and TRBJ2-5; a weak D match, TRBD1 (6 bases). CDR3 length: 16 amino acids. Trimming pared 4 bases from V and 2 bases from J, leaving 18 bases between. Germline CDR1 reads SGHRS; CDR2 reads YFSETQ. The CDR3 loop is CASSQQAQGTQETQYF. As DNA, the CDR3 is TGCGCCAGCAGCCAGCAAGCACAGGGAACTCAAGAGACCCAGTACTTC.

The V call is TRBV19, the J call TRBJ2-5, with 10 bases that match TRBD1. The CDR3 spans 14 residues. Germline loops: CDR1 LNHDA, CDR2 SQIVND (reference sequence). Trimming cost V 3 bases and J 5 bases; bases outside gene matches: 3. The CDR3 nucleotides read TGTGCCAGTAGTATCGACAGGGGGCAGGAGACCCAGTACTTC. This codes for CASSIDRGQETQYF.

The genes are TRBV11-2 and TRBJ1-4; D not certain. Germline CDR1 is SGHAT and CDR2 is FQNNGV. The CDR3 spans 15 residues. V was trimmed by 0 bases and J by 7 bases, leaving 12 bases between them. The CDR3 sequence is CASSLDRGLSEKLFF. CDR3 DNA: TGTGCCAGCAGCTTAGATCGGGGATTAAGTGAAAAACTGTTTTTT.

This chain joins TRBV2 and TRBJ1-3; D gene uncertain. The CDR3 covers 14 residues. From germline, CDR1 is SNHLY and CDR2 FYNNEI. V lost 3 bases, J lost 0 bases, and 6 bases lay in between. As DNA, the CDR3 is TGTGCCAGCAGTGATTCTTTCTCTGGAAACACCATATATTTT. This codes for CASSDSFSGNTIYF.

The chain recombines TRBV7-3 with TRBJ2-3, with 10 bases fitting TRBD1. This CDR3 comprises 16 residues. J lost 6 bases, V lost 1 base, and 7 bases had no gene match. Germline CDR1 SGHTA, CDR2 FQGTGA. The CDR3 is CASSLIGDRGLDTQYF. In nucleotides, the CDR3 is TGTGCCAGCAGCTTAATAGGGGACAGGGGTCTGGATACGCAGTATTTT.

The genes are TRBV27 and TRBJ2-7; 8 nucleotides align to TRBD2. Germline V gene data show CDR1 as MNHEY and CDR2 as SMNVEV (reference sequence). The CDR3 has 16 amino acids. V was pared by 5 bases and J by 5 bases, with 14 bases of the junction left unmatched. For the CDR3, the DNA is TGTGCCAGCAGTACCCCCAAAGCGGGAGAAGTTAACGAGCAGTACTTC. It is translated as CASSTPKAGEVNEQYF.

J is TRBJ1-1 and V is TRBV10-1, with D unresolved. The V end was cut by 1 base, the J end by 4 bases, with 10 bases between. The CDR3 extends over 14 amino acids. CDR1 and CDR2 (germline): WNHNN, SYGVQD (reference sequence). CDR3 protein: CASSELEVGTEAFF. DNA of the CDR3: TGCGCCAGCAGTGAGTTAGAGGTGGGCACTGAAGCTTTCTTT.

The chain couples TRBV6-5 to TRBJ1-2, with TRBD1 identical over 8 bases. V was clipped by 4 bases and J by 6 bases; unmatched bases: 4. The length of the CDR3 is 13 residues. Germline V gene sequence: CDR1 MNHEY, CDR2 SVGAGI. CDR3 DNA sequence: TGTGCCAGCAGTTTGGACAGGGCTCATGGCTACACCTTC. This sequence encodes CASSLDRAHGYTF.

The CDR3, as DNA: TGCGCCAGCAGCCCAGAGACAGGGGGCAATCAGCCCCAGCATTTT. This encodes CASSPETGGNQPQHF. The J gene is TRBJ1-5, the V gene TRBV5-1; 8 positions agree with TRBD1. There are 15 residues in the CDR3. J was trimmed by 2 bases and V by 4 bases; bases with no gene match: 5. Germline-derived CDR1 and CDR2 are SGHRS and YFSETQ.

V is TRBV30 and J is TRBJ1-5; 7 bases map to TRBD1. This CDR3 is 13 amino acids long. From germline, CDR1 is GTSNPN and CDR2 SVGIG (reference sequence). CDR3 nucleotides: TGTGCGTGGTCCACCAGGGGGGATCAGCCCCAGCATTTT. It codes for CAWSTRGDQPQHF.

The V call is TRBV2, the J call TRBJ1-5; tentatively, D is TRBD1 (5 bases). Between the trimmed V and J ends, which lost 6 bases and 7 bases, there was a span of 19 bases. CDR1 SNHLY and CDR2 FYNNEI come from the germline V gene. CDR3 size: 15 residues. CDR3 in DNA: TGTGCCAGCAGAGATCTCGACCTCCGGGGGCAGCCCCAGCATTTT. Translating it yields CASRDLDLRGQPQHF.

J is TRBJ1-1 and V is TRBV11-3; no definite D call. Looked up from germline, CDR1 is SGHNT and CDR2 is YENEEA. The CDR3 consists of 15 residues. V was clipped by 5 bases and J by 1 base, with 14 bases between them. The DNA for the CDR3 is TGTGCCAGCAGCGTCGAAGGAACAGAGAACACTGAAGCTTTCTTT. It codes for CASSVEGTENTEAFF.

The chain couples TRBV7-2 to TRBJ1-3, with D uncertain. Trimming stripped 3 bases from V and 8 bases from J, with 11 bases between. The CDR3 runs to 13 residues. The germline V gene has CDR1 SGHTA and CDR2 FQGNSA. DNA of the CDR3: TGTGCCAGCAGCTTTTATCAGGTGGACACCATATATTTT. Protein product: CASSFYQVDTIYF.

The DNA of the CDR3 is TGTGCCAGCAGTGAAGCGCACAGGGGTGGTCAGCCCCAGCATTTT. It translates to CASSEAHRGGQPQHF. This chain joins TRBV6-1 and TRBJ1-5; 7 bases fit TRBD1. V trimming: 0 bases; J trimming: 6 bases; junction bases outside the gene matches: 5. The CDR3 totals 15 residues. Germline V CDR1 and CDR2: MNHNS, SASEGT.

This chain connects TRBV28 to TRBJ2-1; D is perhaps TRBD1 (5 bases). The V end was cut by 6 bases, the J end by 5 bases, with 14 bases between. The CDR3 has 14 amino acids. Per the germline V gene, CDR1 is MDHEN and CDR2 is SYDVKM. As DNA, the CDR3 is TGTGCCAGCAGATGGGATGACAGCAACAATGAGCAGTTCTTC. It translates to CASRWDDSNNEQFF.

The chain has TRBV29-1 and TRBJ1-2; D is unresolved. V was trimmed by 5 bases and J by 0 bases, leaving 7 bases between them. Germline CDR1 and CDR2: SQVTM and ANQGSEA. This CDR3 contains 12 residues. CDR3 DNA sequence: TGCAGCGTTTCCGGGACTAACTATGGCTACACCTTC. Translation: CSVSGTNYGYTF. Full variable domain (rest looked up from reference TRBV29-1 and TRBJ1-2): SAVISQKPSRDICQRGTSLTIQCQVDSQVTMMFWYRQQPGQSLTLIATANQGSEATYESGFVIDKFPISRPNLTFSTLTVSNMSPEDSSIYLCSVSGTNYGYTFGSGTRLTVV.

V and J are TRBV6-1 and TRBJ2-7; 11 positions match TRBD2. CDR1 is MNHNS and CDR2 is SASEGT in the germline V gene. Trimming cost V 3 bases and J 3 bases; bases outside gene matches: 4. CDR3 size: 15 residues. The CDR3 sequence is CASSERLAGFYEQYF. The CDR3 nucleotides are TGTGCCAGCAGTGAGAGACTAGCGGGGTTCTACGAGCAGTACTTC.

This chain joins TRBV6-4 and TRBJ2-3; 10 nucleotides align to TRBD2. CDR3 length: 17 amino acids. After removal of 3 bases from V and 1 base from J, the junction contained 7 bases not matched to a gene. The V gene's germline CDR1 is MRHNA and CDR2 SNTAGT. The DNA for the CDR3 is TGTGCCAGCAGTGAGCGGGCTAGCGGGAGAGGCACAGATACGCAGTATTTT. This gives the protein CASSERASGRGTDTQYF.

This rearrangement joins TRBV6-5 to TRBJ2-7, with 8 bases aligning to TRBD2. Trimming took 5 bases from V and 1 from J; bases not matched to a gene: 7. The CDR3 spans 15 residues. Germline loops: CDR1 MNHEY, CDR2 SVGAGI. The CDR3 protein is CASSASGSGSYEQYF. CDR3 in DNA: TGTGCCAGCAGTGCCAGCGGGAGTGGATCCTACGAGCAGTACTTC.

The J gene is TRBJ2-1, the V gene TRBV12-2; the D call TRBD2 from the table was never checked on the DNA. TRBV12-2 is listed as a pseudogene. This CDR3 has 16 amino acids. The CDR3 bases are TGTGCAAGTCGCTTAGTCTCTAAGCGGGAGTATAGTGAGCAGTTCTTC. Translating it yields CASRLVSKREYSEQFF.

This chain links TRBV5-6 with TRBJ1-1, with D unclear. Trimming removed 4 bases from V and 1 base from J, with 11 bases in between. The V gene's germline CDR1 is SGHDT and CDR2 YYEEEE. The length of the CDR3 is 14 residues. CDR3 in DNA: TGTGCCAGCAGCCTAGGAGCCAAGAACACTGAAGCTTTCTTT. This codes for CASSLGAKNTEAFF.

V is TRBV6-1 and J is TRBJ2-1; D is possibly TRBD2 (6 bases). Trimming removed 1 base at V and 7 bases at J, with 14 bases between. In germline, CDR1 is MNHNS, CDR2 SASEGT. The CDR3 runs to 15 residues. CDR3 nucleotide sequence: TGTGCCAGCAGTGAAGGGGTTTTGGCGGGGAATGAGCAGTTCTTC. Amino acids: CASSEGVLAGNEQFF.

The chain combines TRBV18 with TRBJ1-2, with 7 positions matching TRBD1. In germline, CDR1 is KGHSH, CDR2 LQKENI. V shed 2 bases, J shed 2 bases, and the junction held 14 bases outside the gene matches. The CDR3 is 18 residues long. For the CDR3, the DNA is TGTGCCAGCTCACCAGGCCAAGGGGGCGTTACAGGGAACTATGGCTACACCTTC. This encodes CASSPGQGGVTGNYGYTF.

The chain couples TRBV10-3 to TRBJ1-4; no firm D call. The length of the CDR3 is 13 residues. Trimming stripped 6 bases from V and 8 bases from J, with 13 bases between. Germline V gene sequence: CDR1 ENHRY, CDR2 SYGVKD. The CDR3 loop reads CAIREWEEEKLFF. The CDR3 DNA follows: TGTGCCATCAGGGAATGGGAGGAGGAAAAACTGTTTTTT.

This CDR3 reads CASSYSQGAVTEAFF. The CDR3 DNA is TGTGCCAGCAGTTACTCGCAGGGGGCGGTCACTGAAGCTTTCTTT. This chain links TRBV6-6 with TRBJ1-1; 8 bases are shared with TRBD1. The CDR3 is 15 amino acids. J was trimmed by 4 bases and V by 0 bases; bases with no gene match: 4. Germline V gives CDR1 MNHNY, CDR2 SVGAGI (reference sequence).